These T cell receptor beta chains were read from a single sample in a study of blood T cell repertoires in COVID-19. Sequencing used immunoSEQ multiplex PCR; TCRdb keeps in-frame clones, though not all of them. The sample holds just over 300,000 clones, about nine tenths seen once. Sequenced sample: PBMCs or T cells enriched from blood (not recorded which). These receptors were obtained from a man younger than 45 who had recovered from COVID-19. CDR3s include the opening cysteine and the closing phenylalanine or tryptophan. Each record gives: D gene, V gene, clone size, J gene, CDR3 protein, CDR3 DNA. A D gene is named only where the DNA matches it firmly. Size is omitted from some rows. Given values are once, few, many or a class for expanded clones.

>.|TRBV28|.|TRBJ1-6
CASGRSSYNSPLHF
TGTGCCAGCGGGAGGAGCTCCTATAATTCACCCCTCCACTTT
>.|TRBV12-3/TRBV12-4|few|TRBJ1-1
CASSLSWGEAFF
TGTGCCAGCAGTTTATCGTGGGGCGAAGCTTTCTTT
>TRBD1|TRBV6-6|.|TRBJ1-5
CASSPSGGWSNQPQHF
TGTGCCAGCAGTCCATCAGGGGGCTGGAGCAATCAGCCCCAGCATTTT
>.|TRBV9|.|TRBJ2-2
CASSGTVVTGELFF
TGTGCCAGCAGCGGAACGGTGGTCACCGGGGAGCTGTTTTTT
>.|TRBV2|.|TRBJ1-3
CASSAQGGSFGNTIYF
TGTGCCAGCAGTGCACAGGGAGGGAGCTTCGGAAACACCATATATTTT
>TRBD1|TRBV2|.|TRBJ2-5
CASSREQGAGETQYF
TGTGCCAGCAGTCGGGAACAGGGGGCCGGGGAGACCCAGTACTTC
>TRBD1|TRBV30|.|TRBJ1-2
CAWGTGGSYGYTF
TGTGCCTGGGGGACAGGGGGAAGCTATGGCTACACCTTC
>.|TRBV14|.|TRBJ2-2
CASSSIPGHYTGELFF
TGTGCCAGCTCTTCCATCCCCGGACACTACACCGGGGAGCTGTTTTTT
>.|TRBV3-1/TRBV3-2|.|TRBJ2-3
CASSRGDFSTDTQYF
TGTGCCAGCAGCCGAGGGGACTTTAGCACAGATACGCAGTATTTT
>.|TRBV2|.|TRBJ1-3
CASTTDPSNTIYF
TGTGCCAGCACTACAGACCCATCCAACACCATATATTTT
>.|TRBV6-5|.|TRBJ2-3
CASRTDGDTQYF
TGTGCCAGCAGGACAGATGGGGATACGCAGTATTTT
>.|TRBV5-1|.|TRBJ2-4
CASSLVEGGNIQYF
TGCGCCAGCAGCTTGGTGGAAGGGGGAAACATTCAGTACTTC
>.|TRBV24-1|.|TRBJ2-6
CATSATGSGANVLTF
TGTGCCACCAGCGCTACAGGGTCTGGGGCCAACGTCCTGACTTTC
>.|TRBV5-1|.|TRBJ1-1
CASSSQPDRQNTEAFF
TGCGCCAGCAGCTCCCAGCCTGACAGACAGAACACTGAAGCTTTCTTT
>.|TRBV25-1|few|TRBJ2-1
CASSPVAAYNEQFF
TGTGCCAGCAGTCCCGTAGCGGCGTACAATGAGCAGTTCTTC
>.|TRBV19|.|TRBJ2-5
CASSDVRGGRETQYF
TGTGCCAGTAGCGATGTTAGGGGGGGCCGGGAGACCCAGTACTTC
>.|TRBV7-2|once|TRBJ1-6
CASSPQGNSPLHF
TGTGCCAGCAGTCCTCAGGGGAATTCACCCCTCCACTTT
>TRBD1|TRBV6-5|.|TRBJ1-2
CASSSLTGVSGYTF
TGTGCCAGCAGTTCCCTGACAGGGGTTTCTGGCTACACCTTC
>TRBD1|TRBV18|once|TRBJ2-1
CASSPPGQGKYNEQFF
TGTGCCAGCTCACCACCCGGACAGGGTAAATACAATGAGCAGTTCTTC
>.|TRBV18|.|TRBJ1-6
CASSTDRLMGSPLHF
TGTGCCAGCTCAACCGACAGACTGATGGGATCACCCCTCCACTTT
>.|TRBV11-3|.|TRBJ2-3
CASSLTDTQYF
TGTGCCAGCAGCCTAACAGATACGCAGTATTTT
>.|TRBV12-3/TRBV12-4|.|TRBJ2-1
CVSSSLLSNEQFF
TGTGTCAGCAGTTCCCTACTAAGTAATGAGCAGTTCTTC
>.|TRBV6-1|.|TRBJ1-2
CASNGDINYGYTF
TGTGCCAGCAATGGGGACATTAACTATGGCTACACCTTC
>TRBD1|TRBV30|.|TRBJ1-3
CAWSPGQPGNTIYF
TGTGCCTGGAGCCCGGGACAGCCGGGAAACACCATATATTTT
>TRBD2|TRBV3-1/TRBV3-2|once|TRBJ2-5
CASSQRLAGGRGRAQYF
TGTGCCAGCAGCCAAAGATTAGCGGGGGGACGGGGTCGGGCCCAGTACTTC
>.|TRBV6-6|.|TRBJ2-3
CASRATDTQYF
TGTGCCAGCAGGGCCACAGATACGCAGTATTTT
>.|TRBV21-1|.|TRBJ1-5
CASSKARSTPSNQPQHF
TGTGCCAGCAGCAAAGCGAGGTCCACCCCTAGCAATCAGCCCCAGCATTTT
>TRBD1|TRBV13|.|TRBJ1-1
CASSRDSLTEAFF
TGTGCCAGCAGCCGGGACAGCCTCACTGAAGCTTTCTTT
>TRBD2|TRBV24-1|once|TRBJ2-7
CATSDPGLAGYEQYF
TGTGCCACCAGTGACCCGGGACTAGCGGGTTACGAGCAGTACTTC